Shown below are 15 T cell receptor beta chains from a single sample sequenced in a study of CD8+CD57+ T cells in acquired aplastic anemia. Profiling of TCR beta VDJ combinations and CDR3 sequences used genomic DNA as template. TCRdb passed the reads through MiXCR, listing each CDR3 protein once. The repertoire holds 250,000 to 350,000 distinct CDR3 sequences, with around 60% as singletons. Sequenced: sorted CD4+, CD8+, or CD8+CD57+ T cells (not recorded which) from PBMCs. These receptors were collected from a human donor with severe aplastic anemia or a healthy control (not recorded which).

The V gene is TRBV20-1, the J gene TRBJ1-3, with TRBD1 as a possible D gene (6 bases). Trimming removed 5 bases at V and 2 bases at J, with 13 bases between. The CDR3 runs 14 residues. Germline V gene lookup returns CDR1 DFQATT and CDR2 SNEGSKA (reference sequence). Here the CDR3 reads CSAPEGGTGNTIYF. Written as DNA, the CDR3 is TGCAGTGCTCCCGAGGGGGGGACTGGAAACACCATATATTTT.

This sequence joins TRBV20-1 and TRBJ2-3; D perhaps matches TRBD2 (6 bases). The CDR3 is made up of 13 amino acids. CDR1 is DFQATT and CDR2 is SNEGSKA in the germline V gene (reference sequence). The DNA for the CDR3 is TGCAGCCTTACGGGGGTGGGCACAGATACGCAGTATTTT. Translation: CSLTGVGTDTQYF.

This clonotype occurred once. The CDR3: CASSEIDLAGVGEQYF. CDR3 DNA sequence: TGTGCCAGCAGTGAAATTGATTTAGCGGGAGTCGGTGAGCAGTACTTC. This chain connects TRBV2 to TRBJ2-7; 9 nucleotides line up with TRBD2. This CDR3 is built from 16 residues. V trimming: 2 bases; J trimming: 7 bases; junction bases outside the gene matches: 12. Germline CDR1 reads SNHLY; CDR2 reads FYNNEI.

This clonotype has only one observation. The rearrangement joins TRBV2 to TRBJ2-7, with D unclear. Deletions cut 2 bases from V and 4 bases from J, with 9 bases between. CDR1 is SNHLY, CDR2 FYNNEI, per germline. The length of the CDR3 is 13 residues. DNA of the CDR3: TGTGCCAGCAGTGAACAGGCTGAGTACGAGCAGTACTTC. The encoded protein is CASSEQAEYEQYF.

V gene TRBV15 combines with J gene TRBJ1-5; weak D call: TRBD1 (5 bases). This CDR3 region has 16 residues. Germline V gene data show CDR1 as LNHNV and CDR2 as YYDKDF (reference sequence). The germline V and J ends were trimmed by 5 bases and 6 bases, with 20 bases remaining between them. CDR3 bases: TGTGCCACCAGCTCGGGGTGGGGGGGTGCCGGTCAGCCCCAGCATTTT. Translation gives CATSSGWGGAGQPQHF.

This chain links TRBV20-1 with TRBJ2-7; maybe TRBD1 (6 bases). The V and J ends lost 6 bases and 6 bases respectively, with 27 bases between them. The germline CDR1 and CDR2 sequences are DFQATT and SNEGSKA (reference sequence). The CDR3 has 16 residues. CDR3 nucleotide sequence: TGCAGTGCCCTTATACCCGAAGGGGTGCAGGGGACCGAGCAGTACTTC. The encoded protein is CSALIPEGVQGTEQYF.

The V and J genes are TRBV5-4 and TRBJ2-7, with D tentatively TRBD2 (6 bases). Germline V gene lookup returns CDR1 SGHNT and CDR2 YYREEE (reference sequence). The CDR3 runs 14 residues. Trimming stripped 3 bases from V and 4 bases from J, with 14 bases between. CDR3 DNA: TGTGCCAGCAGCTCAGAGGTTGGGGGGTACGAGCAGTACTTC. As protein: CASSSEVGGYEQYF.

There are many counts of this clonotype. This chain links TRBV5-8 with TRBJ1-2, with a weak D call TRBD1 (5 bases). The CDR3 has 16 residues. CDR1 SGHTS and CDR2 YDEGEE come from the germline V gene. V shed 5 bases and J shed 2 bases, with 19 bases lying between them. The CDR3 spells CASRRATSDTNYGYTF. The CDR3 nucleotides read TGTGCCAGCAGGAGGGCAACATCGGACACAAACTATGGCTACACCTTC.

This chain connects TRBV4-1 to TRBJ2-7; 9 positions agree with TRBD1. Germline trimming cut 4 bases from V and 3 bases from J; bases unmatched to any gene: 7. CDR1 and CDR2 (germline): MGHRA, YSYEKL. The CDR3 is made up of 15 amino acids. CDR3 amino acids: CASSPTWTGDYEQYF. The CDR3 region has the DNA TGCGCCAGCAGCCCCACCTGGACAGGGGACTACGAGCAGTACTTC.

This rearrangement joins TRBV19 to TRBJ2-7; D is perhaps TRBD1 (6 bases). Germline CDR1 LNHDA, CDR2 SQIVND (reference sequence). The CDR3 loop spans 14 amino acids. Trimming stripped 1 base from V and 7 bases from J, with 14 bases between. CDR3 region: CASSIVDSRREQYF. In nucleotides, the CDR3 is TGTGCCAGTAGTATAGTGGACAGCCGGAGGGAGCAGTACTTC.

This clonotype was recorded many times. V gene TRBV10-3 combines with J gene TRBJ2-7; D is ambiguous. Trimming left V 5 bases short and J 3 bases short, with 8 bases between. Germline loops: CDR1 ENHRY, CDR2 SYGVKD. The CDR3 totals 12 residues. As DNA, the CDR3 is TGTGCCATCAGTCTCGACGACTACGAGCAGTACTTC. Translating gives CAISLDDYEQYF.

The sample holds one count of this clonotype. One end of the junction does not line up with germline, which may come from a read error. The chain carries TRBV12-3 or TRBV12-4 and TRBJ2-3, with 8 bases that match TRBD2. The CDR3 consists of 15 residues. The CDR3 spells CASSPLAGRTDTQYF. For the CDR3, the DNA is TGCGCCAGCAGTCCCTTAGCGGGGCGCACAGATACGCAGTATTTT.

The chain is built from TRBV2 and TRBJ2-5; 7 bases map to TRBD1. This CDR3 comprises 15 residues. The germline gives CDR1 SNHLY, CDR2 FYNNEI. Trimming cost V 5 bases and J 1 base; bases outside gene matches: 7. The CDR3 here is CASSSQGDPQETQYF. The CDR3 nucleotides are TGTGCCAGCAGTTCCCAGGGGGACCCCCAAGAGACCCAGTACTTC. Based on the CDR3 plus reference TRBV2 and TRBJ2-5, the full variable domain is EPEVTQTPSHQVTQMGQEVILRCVPISNHLYFYWYRQILGQKVEFLVSFYNNEISEKSEIFDDQFSVERPDGSNFTLKIRSTKLEDSAMYFCASSSQGDPQETQYFGPGTRLLVL.

This clonotype appeared many times. This chain uses TRBV24-1 with TRBJ2-1; no definite D call. V gave up 12 bases and J gave up 0 bases, with 14 bases separating them. The CDR3 contains 14 residues. Per germline, CDR1 KGHDR and CDR2 SFDVKD. The DNA for the CDR3 is TGTGCCGCGACCGGTATCAGCTCCTACAATGAGCAGTTCTTC. Translation gives CAATGISSYNEQFF.

About this clonotype itself: An end of the junction does not agree with germline; a read error may underlie this. The V gene is TRBV7-3, the J gene TRBJ1-1; weak D call: TRBD1 (5 bases). The CDR3 has 13 amino acids. Germline CDR1 is SGHTA and CDR2 is FQGTGA. The CDR3 DNA reads TGTGCCAGCAGTTTAATAACGGGGGATGAAGCTTTCTTT. Translation gives CASSLITGDEAFF.